This is a list of T cell receptor beta chains from one sample in a study of T cell changes during pregnancy in multiple sclerosis. Data came from immunoSEQ multiplex PCR; TCRdb stores just in-frame clones and leaves some out. The sample has over 80,000 clones; just over 90% are singletons. The sequencing used peripheral blood, collected in the third trimester of pregnancy. These receptors were collected from a female donor in good health, enrolled as a control in a pregnancy study. CDR3s include the opening cysteine and the closing phenylalanine or tryptophan. The order of the fields is V gene, clone size, J gene, D gene, CDR3 protein, CDR3 DNA. A D gene is named only where the DNA matches it firmly. The listing skips clone size in some rows; elsewhere it reads once, few, many or a size class.

V: TRBV4-1; size: .; J: TRBJ2-5; D: TRBD2; CDR3: CASSQGTSGQETQYF; DNA: TGCGCCAGCAGCCAAGGGACTAGCGGCCAAGAGACCCAGTACTTC
V: TRBV9; size: .; J: TRBJ2-1; D: TRBD2; CDR3: CASSAPSGSNIYNEQFF; DNA: TGTGCCAGCAGCGCCCCTAGCGGGAGTAATATCTACAATGAGCAGTTCTTC
V: TRBV5-4; size: .; J: TRBJ2-7; D: TRBD1; CDR3: CASSRTGGGYEQYF; DNA: TGTGCCAGCAGCCGGACAGGGGGTGGGTACGAGCAGTACTTC
V: TRBV29-1; size: .; J: TRBJ2-1; D: .; CDR3: CSISGHMYNEQFF; DNA: TGCAGCATCTCGGGACACATGTACAATGAGCAGTTCTTC
V: TRBV2; size: .; J: TRBJ2-7; D: .; CDR3: CASGSGFYEQYF; DNA: TGTGCCAGCGGATCGGGGTTCTACGAGCAGTACTTC
V: TRBV2; size: .; J: TRBJ2-6; D: .; CDR3: CASSPGTYYHSGANVLTF; DNA: TGTGCCAGCAGCCCCGGGACATACTACCACTCTGGGGCCAACGTCCTGACTTTC
V: TRBV7-9; size: .; J: TRBJ2-3; D: .; CDR3: CASSLAWEADTQYF; DNA: TGTGCCAGCAGCCTCGCCTGGGAGGCGGATACGCAGTATTTT
V: TRBV6-1; size: .; J: TRBJ1-3; D: .; CDR3: CASSDPGVASGNTIYF; DNA: TGTGCCAGCAGTGACCCTGGAGTTGCCTCTGGAAACACCATATATTTT
V: TRBV5-6; size: .; J: TRBJ2-5; D: .; CDR3: CASSYQETQYF; DNA: TGTGCCAGCTCGTACCAAGAGACCCAGTACTTC
V: TRBV28; size: .; J: TRBJ2-2; D: .; CDR3: CASTLGTGTTGELFF; DNA: TGTGCCAGCACCTTAGGCACAGGGACCACCGGGGAGCTGTTTTTT
V: TRBV28; size: .; J: TRBJ2-7; D: TRBD2; CDR3: CASSLRIAGPSYEQYF; DNA: TGTGCCAGCAGTTTGCGAATAGCGGGTCCCTCCTACGAGCAGTACTTC
V: TRBV5-4; size: .; J: TRBJ1-2; D: .; CDR3: CASSLLLATGDYGYTF; DNA: TGTGCCAGCAGCTTGTTACTAGCCACCGGAGACTATGGCTACACCTTC
V: TRBV27; size: .; J: TRBJ2-6; D: .; CDR3: CASSLATGSGANVLTF; DNA: TGTGCCAGCAGTTTAGCCACAGGGTCCGGGGCCAACGTCCTGACTTTC
V: TRBV5-5; size: .; J: TRBJ2-7; D: .; CDR3: CASSLGFSPTYEQYF; DNA: TGTGCCAGCAGCTTGGGTTTTAGCCCCACCTACGAGCAGTACTTC
V: TRBV28; size: .; J: TRBJ2-2; D: .; CDR3: CASTSGGGQGVVLFF; DNA: TGTGCCAGCACCTCCGGGGGGGGACAGGGCGTTGTGCTGTTTTTT
V: TRBV5-1; size: .; J: TRBJ2-5; D: .; CDR3: CASSPGSQETQYF; DNA: TGCGCCAGCAGCCCGGGATCTCAAGAGACCCAGTACTTC
V: TRBV6-5; size: once; J: TRBJ2-7; D: TRBD1; CDR3: CASSRGTGASEQYF; DNA: TGTGCCAGCAGTCGGGGGACAGGGGCTAGTGAGCAGTACTTC
V: TRBV5-1; size: .; J: TRBJ2-3; D: TRBD2; CDR3: CATRLAGPVGVQYF; DNA: TGCGCCACCCGACTAGCGGGACCAGTTGGGGTGCAGTATTTT
V: TRBV28; size: .; J: TRBJ2-2; D: TRBD1; CDR3: CASSSTGERGGELFF; DNA: TGTGCCAGCAGCTCTACAGGGGAGAGAGGCGGGGAGCTGTTTTTT
V: TRBV27; size: once; J: TRBJ1-3; D: TRBD1; CDR3: CASSSYRGAGNTIYF; DNA: TGTGCCAGCAGTTCATACAGGGGCGCTGGAAACACCATATATTTT
V: TRBV6-4; size: .; J: TRBJ2-5; D: TRBD2; CDR3: CASSDIASGTETQYF; DNA: TGTGCCAGCAGTGACATTGCTAGCGGGACGGAGACCCAGTACTTC
V: TRBV5-8; size: .; J: TRBJ2-5; D: .; CDR3: CASSLREEETQYF; DNA: TGTGCCAGCAGCTTGAGAGAGGAGGAGACCCAGTACTTC
V: TRBV5-5; size: .; J: TRBJ1-1; D: .; CDR3: CASSLARDWMNTEAFF; DNA: TGTGCCAGCAGCTTGGCGAGGGATTGGATGAACACTGAAGCTTTCTTT
V: TRBV5-1; size: .; J: TRBJ2-7; D: TRBD2; CDR3: CASSGVRGLVYEQYF; DNA: TGCGCCAGCAGCGGGGTCAGGGGACTAGTCTACGAGCAGTACTTC
V: TRBV29-1; size: .; J: TRBJ2-1; D: TRBD2; CDR3: CSVDQLAEYNEQFF; DNA: TGCAGCGTTGACCAGCTAGCGGAGTACAATGAGCAGTTCTTC
V: TRBV5-1; size: .; J: TRBJ1-1; D: .; CDR3: CASRHGTQNTEAFF; DNA: TGCGCCAGCAGACACGGGACACAGAACACTGAAGCTTTCTTT
V: TRBV29-1; size: .; J: TRBJ2-5; D: .; CDR3: CSVGGGETQYF; DNA: TGCAGCGTAGGAGGTGGAGAGACCCAGTACTTC
V: TRBV6-5; size: .; J: TRBJ1-5; D: .; CDR3: CASSRGGGVNQPQHF; DNA: TGTGCCAGCAGTAGAGGCGGCGGGGTAAATCAGCCCCAGCATTTT
V: TRBV19; size: .; J: TRBJ2-2; D: TRBD2; CDR3: CASSPGLAGTGELFF; DNA: TGTGCCAGTAGCCCAGGGCTAGCGGGCACCGGGGAGCTGTTTTTT
V: TRBV5-5; size: .; J: TRBJ1-4; D: .; CDR3: CASSSPGGEGGTNEKLFF; DNA: TGTGCCAGCAGCTCACCGGGGGGGGAAGGGGGAACTAATGAAAAACTGTTTTTT
V: TRBV2; size: .; J: TRBJ1-1; D: TRBD1; CDR3: CASSEMGQSSTEAFF; DNA: TGTGCCAGCAGTGAAATGGGACAGAGTAGCACTGAAGCTTTCTTT
V: TRBV7-8; size: .; J: TRBJ2-3; D: .; CDR3: CASSLGDNTDTQYF; DNA: TGTGCCAGCAGCTTAGGCGACAACACAGATACGCAGTATTTT
V: TRBV9; size: .; J: TRBJ2-1; D: TRBD2; CDR3: CASSVRGGRGDNEQFF; DNA: TGTGCCAGCAGCGTCCGGGGCGGGAGAGGGGACAATGAGCAGTTCTTC
V: TRBV2; size: .; J: TRBJ2-3; D: .; CDR3: CASSEGGVTVSTDTQYF; DNA: TGTGCCAGCAGTGAAGGGGGGGTGACAGTTAGCACAGATACGCAGTATTTT
V: TRBV28; size: .; J: TRBJ1-5; D: TRBD1; CDR3: CASSSRTGTGALFWPQHF; DNA: TGTGCCAGCAGTTCTCGAACCGGGACAGGGGCCTTATTTTGGCCCCAGCATTTT
V: TRBV18; size: once; J: TRBJ1-2; D: .; CDR3: CASSPPSGEGVYGYTF; DNA: TGTGCCAGCTCACCACCGTCGGGGGAGGGGGTCTATGGCTACACCTTC
V: TRBV6-5; size: .; J: TRBJ2-2; D: .; CDR3: CASGRRKNTGELFF; DNA: TGTGCCAGCGGAAGGCGGAAGAACACCGGGGAGCTGTTTTTT
V: TRBV5-1; size: .; J: TRBJ2-7; D: .; CDR3: CASSLGTVYSYEQYF; DNA: TGCGCCAGCAGCTTAGGGACTGTCTACTCCTACGAGCAGTACTTC
V: TRBV27; size: .; J: TRBJ2-3; D: TRBD2; CDR3: CASSKREGTDTQYF; DNA: TGTGCCAGCAGTAAGCGGGAGGGGACAGATACGCAGTATTTT
V: TRBV9; size: .; J: TRBJ1-1; D: .; CDR3: CASSSQIGDGTEAFF; DNA: TGTGCCAGCAGCTCGCAAATAGGGGATGGAACTGAAGCTTTCTTT
V: TRBV5-3; size: .; J: TRBJ2-5; D: .; CDR3: CARSGGRETQYF; DNA: TGTGCCAGAAGCGGCGGGCGAGAGACCCAGTACTTC
V: TRBV19; size: .; J: TRBJ2-2; D: TRBD1; CDR3: CASSISPWDRDPGDTGELFF; DNA: TGTGCCAGTAGTATATCTCCGTGGGACAGGGATCCGGGGGACACCGGGGAGCTGTTTTTT